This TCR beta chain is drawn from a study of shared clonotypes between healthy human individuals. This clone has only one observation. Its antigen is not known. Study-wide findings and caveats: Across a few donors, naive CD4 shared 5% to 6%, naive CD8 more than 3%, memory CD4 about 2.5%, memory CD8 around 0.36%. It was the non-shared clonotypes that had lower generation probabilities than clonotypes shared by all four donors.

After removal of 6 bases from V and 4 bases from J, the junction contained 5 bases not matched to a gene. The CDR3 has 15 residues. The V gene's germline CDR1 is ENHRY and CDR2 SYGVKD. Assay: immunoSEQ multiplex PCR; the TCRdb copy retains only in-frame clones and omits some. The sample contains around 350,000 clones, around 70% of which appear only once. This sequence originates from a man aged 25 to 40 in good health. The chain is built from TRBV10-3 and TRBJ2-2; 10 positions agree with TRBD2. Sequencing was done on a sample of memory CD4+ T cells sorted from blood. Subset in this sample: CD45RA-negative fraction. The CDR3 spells CAIRPGLATTGELFF. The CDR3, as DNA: TGTGCCATCAGACCGGGACTAGCGACCACCGGGGAGCTGTTTTTT.